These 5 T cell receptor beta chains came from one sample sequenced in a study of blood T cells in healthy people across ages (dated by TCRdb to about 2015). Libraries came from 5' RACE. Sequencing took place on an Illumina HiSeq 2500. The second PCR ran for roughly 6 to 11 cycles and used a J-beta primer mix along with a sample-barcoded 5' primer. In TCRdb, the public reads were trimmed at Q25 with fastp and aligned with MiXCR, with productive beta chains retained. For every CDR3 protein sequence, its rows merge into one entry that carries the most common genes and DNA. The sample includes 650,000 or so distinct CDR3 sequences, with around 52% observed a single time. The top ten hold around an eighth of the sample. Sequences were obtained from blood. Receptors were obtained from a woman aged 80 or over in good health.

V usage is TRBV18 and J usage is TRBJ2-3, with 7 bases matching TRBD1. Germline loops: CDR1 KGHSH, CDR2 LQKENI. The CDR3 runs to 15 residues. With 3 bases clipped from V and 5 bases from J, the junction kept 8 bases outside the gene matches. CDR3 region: CASSPGQAPRDTQYF. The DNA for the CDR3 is TGTGCCAGCTCACCCGGACAGGCCCCACGAGATACGCAGTATTTT.

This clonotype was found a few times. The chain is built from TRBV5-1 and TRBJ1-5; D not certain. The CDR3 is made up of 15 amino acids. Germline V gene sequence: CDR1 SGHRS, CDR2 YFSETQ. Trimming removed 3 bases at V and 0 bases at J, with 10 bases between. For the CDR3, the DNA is TGCGCCAGCAGCTCGGCGCCAAATAGCAATCAGCCCCAGCATTTT. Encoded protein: CASSSAPNSNQPQHF.

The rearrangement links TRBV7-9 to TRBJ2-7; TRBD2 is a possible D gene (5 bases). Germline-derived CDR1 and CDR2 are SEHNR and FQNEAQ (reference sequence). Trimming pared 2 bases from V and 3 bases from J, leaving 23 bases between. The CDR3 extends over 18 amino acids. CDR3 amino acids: CASSLMAPDPRRLYEQYF. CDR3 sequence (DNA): TGTGCCAGCAGCTTAATGGCCCCCGATCCTCGGAGGCTCTACGAGCAGTACTTC.

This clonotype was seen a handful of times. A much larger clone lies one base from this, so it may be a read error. The CDR3 region has the DNA TGCAGGGCTAGTAGGAATGAGCAGTTCTTC. Residues: CRASRNEQFF. J is TRBJ2-1 and V is TRBV20-1, with D uncertain. CDR3 length: 10 residues. CDR1 and CDR2 from the germline V gene are DFQATT and SNEGSKA (reference sequence).

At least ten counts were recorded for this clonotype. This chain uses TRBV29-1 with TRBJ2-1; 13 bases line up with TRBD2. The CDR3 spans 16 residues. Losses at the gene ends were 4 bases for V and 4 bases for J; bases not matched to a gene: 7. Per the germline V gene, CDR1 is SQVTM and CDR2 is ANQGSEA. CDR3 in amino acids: CSVAGTSGTPYNEQFF. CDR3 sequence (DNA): TGCAGCGTTGCCGGGACTAGCGGGACTCCGTACAATGAGCAGTTCTTC.